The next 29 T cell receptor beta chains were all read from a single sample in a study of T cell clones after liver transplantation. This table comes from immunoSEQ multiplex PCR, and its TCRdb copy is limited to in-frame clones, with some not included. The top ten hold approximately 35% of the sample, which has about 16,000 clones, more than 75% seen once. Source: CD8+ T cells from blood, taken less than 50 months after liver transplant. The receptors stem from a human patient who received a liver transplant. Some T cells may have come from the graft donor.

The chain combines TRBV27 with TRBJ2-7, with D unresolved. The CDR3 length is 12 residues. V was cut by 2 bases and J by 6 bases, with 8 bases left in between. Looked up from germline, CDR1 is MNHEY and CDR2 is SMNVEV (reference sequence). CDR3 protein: CASSLVGFEQYF. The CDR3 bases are TGTGCCAGCAGTTTAGTCGGCTTCGAGCAGTACTTC.

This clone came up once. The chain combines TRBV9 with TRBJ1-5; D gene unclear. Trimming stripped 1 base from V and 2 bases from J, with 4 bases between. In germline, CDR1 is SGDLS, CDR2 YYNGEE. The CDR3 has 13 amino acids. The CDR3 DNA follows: TGTGCCAGCAGCGTATCCGGCAATCAGCCCCAGCATTTT. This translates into CASSVSGNQPQHF.

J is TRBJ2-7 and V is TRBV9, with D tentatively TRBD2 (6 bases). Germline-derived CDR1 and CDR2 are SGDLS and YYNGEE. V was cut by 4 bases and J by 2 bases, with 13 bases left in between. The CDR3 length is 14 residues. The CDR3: CASSPREITYEQYF. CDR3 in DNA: TGTGCCAGCAGCCCCCGGGAGATCACCTACGAGCAGTACTTC.

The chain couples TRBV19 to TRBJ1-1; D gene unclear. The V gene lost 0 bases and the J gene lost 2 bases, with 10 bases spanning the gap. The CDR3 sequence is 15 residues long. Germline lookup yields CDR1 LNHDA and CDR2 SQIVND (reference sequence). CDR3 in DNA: TGTGCCAGTAGTATAGATCGGGGTCTTAACACTGAAGCTTTCTTT. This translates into CASSIDRGLNTEAFF.

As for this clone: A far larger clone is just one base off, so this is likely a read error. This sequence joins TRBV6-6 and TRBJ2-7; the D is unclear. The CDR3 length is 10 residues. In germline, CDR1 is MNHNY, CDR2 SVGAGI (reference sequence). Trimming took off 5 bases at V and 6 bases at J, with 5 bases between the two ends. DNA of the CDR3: TGTGCCAGCAGTCGGTGCGAGCAGTACTTC. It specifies CASSRCEQYF.

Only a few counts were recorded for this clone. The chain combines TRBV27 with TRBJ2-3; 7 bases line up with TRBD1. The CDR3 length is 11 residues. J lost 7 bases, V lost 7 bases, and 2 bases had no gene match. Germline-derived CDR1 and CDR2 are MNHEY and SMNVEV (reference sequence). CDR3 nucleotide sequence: TGTGCCAGCAAAGGGGGCAATACGCAGTATTTT. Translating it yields CASKGGNTQYF.

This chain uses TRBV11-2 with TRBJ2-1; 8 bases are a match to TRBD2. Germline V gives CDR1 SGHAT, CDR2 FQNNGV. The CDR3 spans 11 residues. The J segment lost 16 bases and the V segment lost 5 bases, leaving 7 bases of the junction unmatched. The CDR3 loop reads CASSLLAAPFF. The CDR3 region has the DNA TGTGCCAGCAGCCTACTAGCGGCCCCCTTCTTC.

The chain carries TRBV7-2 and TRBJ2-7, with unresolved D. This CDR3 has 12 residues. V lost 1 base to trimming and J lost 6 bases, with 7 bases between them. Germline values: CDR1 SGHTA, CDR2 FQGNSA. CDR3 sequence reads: CASSLVQVEQYF. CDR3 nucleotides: TGTGCCAGCAGCTTAGTTCAGGTCGAGCAGTACTTC. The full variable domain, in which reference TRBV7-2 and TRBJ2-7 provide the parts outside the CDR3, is GAGVSQSPSNKVTEKGKDVELRCDPISGHTALYWYRQSLGQGLEFLIYFQGNSAPDKSGLPSDRFSAERTGGSVSTLTIQRTQQEDSAVYLCASSLVQVEQYFGPGTRLTVT.

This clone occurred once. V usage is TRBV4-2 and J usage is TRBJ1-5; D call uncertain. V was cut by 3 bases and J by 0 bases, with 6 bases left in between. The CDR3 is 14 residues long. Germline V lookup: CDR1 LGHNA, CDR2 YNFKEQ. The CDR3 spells CASSHPGSNQPQHF. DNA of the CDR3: TGTGCCAGCAGCCACCCCGGTAGCAATCAGCCCCAGCATTTT.

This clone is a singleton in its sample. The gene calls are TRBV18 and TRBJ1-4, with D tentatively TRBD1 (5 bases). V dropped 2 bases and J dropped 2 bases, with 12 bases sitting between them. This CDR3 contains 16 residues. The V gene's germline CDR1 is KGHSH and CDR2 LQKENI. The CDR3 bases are TGTGCCAGCTCACCATCGATCGGGGGGACTAATGAAAAACTGTTTTTT. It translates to CASSPSIGGTNEKLFF.

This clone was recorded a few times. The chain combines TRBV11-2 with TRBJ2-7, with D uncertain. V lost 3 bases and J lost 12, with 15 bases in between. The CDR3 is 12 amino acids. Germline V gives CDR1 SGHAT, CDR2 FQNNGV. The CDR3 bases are TGTGCCAGCAGCTTGGGGTTGGATCATCGGTACTTC. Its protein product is CASSLGLDHRYF.

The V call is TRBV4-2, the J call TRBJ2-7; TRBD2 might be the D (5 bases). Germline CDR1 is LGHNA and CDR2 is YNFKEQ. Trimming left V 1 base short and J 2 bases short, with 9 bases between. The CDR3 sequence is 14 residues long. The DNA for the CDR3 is TGTGCCAGCAGCCAAGTCGCGGGTACCTACGAGCAGTACTTC. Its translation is CASSQVAGTYEQYF.

This CDR3 is CASSYGGGEQYF. The CDR3 DNA reads as TGTGCCAGCAGTTACGGAGGGGGGGAGCAGTACTTC. The rearrangement joins TRBV6-5 to TRBJ2-7; D is possibly TRBD1 or TRBD2 (6 bases each). CDR3 length: 12 residues. From germline, CDR1 is MNHEY and CDR2 SVGAGI. Trimming left V 2 bases short and J 7 bases short, with 9 bases between.

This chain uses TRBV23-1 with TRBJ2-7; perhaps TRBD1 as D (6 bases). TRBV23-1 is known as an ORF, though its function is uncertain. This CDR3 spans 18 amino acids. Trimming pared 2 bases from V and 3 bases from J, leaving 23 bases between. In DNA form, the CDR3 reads TGCGCCAGCAGTCAAATATTGATCTCCGGGACACCTTACTACGAGCAGTACTTC. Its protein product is CASSQILISGTPYYEQYF.

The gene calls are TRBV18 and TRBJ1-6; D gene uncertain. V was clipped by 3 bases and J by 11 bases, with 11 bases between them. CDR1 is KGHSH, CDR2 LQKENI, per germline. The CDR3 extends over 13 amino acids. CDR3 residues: CASSPSPPPPLHF. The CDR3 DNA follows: TGTGCCAGCTCACCTAGCCCCCCGCCACCCCTCCACTTT. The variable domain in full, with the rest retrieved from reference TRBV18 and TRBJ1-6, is NAGVMQNPRHLVRRRGQEARLRCSPMKGHSHVYWYRQLPEEGLKFMVYLQKENIIDESGMPKERFSAEFPKEGPSILRIQQVVRGDSAAYFCASSPSPPPPLHFGNGTRLTVT.

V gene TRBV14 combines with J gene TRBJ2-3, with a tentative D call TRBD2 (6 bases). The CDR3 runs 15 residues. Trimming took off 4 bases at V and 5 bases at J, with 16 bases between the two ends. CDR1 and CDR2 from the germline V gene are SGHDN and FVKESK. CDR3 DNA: TGTGCCAGCAGCCGAGGGAGGAGCCTTCAAGATACGCAGTATTTT. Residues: CASSRGRSLQDTQYF.

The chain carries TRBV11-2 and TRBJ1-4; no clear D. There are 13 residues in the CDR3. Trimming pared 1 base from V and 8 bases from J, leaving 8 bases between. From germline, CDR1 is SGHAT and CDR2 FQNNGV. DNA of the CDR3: TGTGCCAGCAGCTTAGCTTTAGTAGAAAAACTGTTTTTT. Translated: CASSLALVEKLFF.

DNA of the CDR3: TGTGCCAGCAGCAGCGGACGTACAACTAATGAAAAACTGTTTTTT. This codes for CASSSGRTTNEKLFF. This chain links TRBV5-5 with TRBJ1-4; D unclear. There are 15 residues in the CDR3. CDR1 is SGHKS and CDR2 is YYEKEE in the germline V gene (reference sequence). Trimming took off 4 bases at V and 0 bases at J, with 10 bases between the two ends.

The CDR3 protein is CASSPGLAGYNEQFF. CDR3 coding DNA: TGTGCCAGCAGCCCAGGACTAGCGGGGTACAATGAGCAGTTCTTC. This chain joins TRBV7-3 and TRBJ2-1; 12 bases line up with TRBD2. The CDR3 is 15 amino acids. Per germline, CDR1 SGHTA and CDR2 FQGTGA. V shed 5 bases and J 4 bases; nucleotides not matched to a gene: 3.

The CDR3 DNA follows: TGCAGCGCAAAGGGGACGGAAAACTATGGCTACACCTTC. This translates into CSAKGTENYGYTF. V gene TRBV29-1 combines with J gene TRBJ1-2; TRBD1 might be the D (5 bases). V was cut by 7 bases and J by 2 bases, with 14 bases left in between. This CDR3 has 13 amino acids. The germline V gene encodes CDR1 SQVTM and CDR2 ANQGSEA. Together with reference TRBV29-1 and TRBJ1-2, the CDR3 gives the full variable domain: SAVISQKPSRDICQRGTSLTIQCQVDSQVTMMFWYRQQPGQSLTLIATANQGSEATYESGFVIDKFPISRPNLTFSTLTVSNMSPEDSSIYLCSAKGTENYGYTFGSGTRLTVV.

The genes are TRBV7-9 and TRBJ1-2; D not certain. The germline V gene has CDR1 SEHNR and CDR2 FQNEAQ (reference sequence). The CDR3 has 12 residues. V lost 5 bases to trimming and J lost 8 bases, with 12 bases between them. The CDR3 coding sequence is TGTGCCAGCAGCCCCACGAACGGGGGCTACACCTTC. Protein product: CASSPTNGGYTF.

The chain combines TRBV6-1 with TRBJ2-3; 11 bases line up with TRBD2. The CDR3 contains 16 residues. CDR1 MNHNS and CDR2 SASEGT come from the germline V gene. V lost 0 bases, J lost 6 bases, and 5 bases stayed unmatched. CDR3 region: CASSEASGGARDTQYF. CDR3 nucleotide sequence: TGTGCCAGCAGTGAAGCTAGCGGGGGGGCACGGGATACGCAGTATTTT.

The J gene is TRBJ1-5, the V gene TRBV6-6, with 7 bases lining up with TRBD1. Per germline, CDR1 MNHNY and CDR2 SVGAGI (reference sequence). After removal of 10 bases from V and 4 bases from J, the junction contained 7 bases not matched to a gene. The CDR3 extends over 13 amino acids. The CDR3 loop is CATTNRGNQPQHF. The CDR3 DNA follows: TGTGCCACCACCAACAGGGGTAATCAGCCCCAGCATTTT.

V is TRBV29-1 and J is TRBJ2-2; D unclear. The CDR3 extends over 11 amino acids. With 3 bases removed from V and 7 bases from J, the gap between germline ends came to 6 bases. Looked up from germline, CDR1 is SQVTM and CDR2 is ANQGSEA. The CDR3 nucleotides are TGCAGCGTTGATGTAGACGGGGAGCTGTTTTTT. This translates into CSVDVDGELFF.

The CDR3 sequence: CASSPGAWDYGYTF. CDR3 DNA sequence: TGTGCCAGTAGTCCGGGAGCCTGGGACTATGGCTACACCTTC. This rearrangement joins TRBV19 to TRBJ1-2; unclear D gene. This CDR3 is 14 amino acids long. The ends were cut back, 5 bases at V and 3 bases at J, with 13 bases in the middle. Looked up from germline, CDR1 is LNHDA and CDR2 is SQIVND (reference sequence).

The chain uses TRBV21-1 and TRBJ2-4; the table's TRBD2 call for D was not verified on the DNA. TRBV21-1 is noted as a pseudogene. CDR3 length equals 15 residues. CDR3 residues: CASRRVFPTKNIQYF. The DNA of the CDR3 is TGTGCCAGCAGGAGGGTCTTTCCCACCAAAAACATTCAGTACTTC.

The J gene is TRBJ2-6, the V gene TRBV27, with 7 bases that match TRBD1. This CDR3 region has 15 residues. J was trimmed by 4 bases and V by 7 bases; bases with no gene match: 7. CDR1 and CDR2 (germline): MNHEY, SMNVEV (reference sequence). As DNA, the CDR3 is TGTGCCAGCACTACAGGGGTTAACGGGGCCAACGTCCTGACTTTC. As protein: CASTTGVNGANVLTF.

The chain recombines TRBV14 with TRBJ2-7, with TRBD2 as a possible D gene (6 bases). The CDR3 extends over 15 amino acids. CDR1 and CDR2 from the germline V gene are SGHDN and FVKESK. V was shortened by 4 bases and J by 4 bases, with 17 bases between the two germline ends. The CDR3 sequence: CASSPFEGLPYEQYF. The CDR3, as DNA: TGTGCCAGCAGCCCCTTCGAGGGACTCCCGTACGAGCAGTACTTC.

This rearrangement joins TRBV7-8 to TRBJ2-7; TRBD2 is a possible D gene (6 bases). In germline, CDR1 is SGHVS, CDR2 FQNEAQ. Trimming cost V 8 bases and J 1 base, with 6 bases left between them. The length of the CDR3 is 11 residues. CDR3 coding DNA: TGTGCCAGCGGGGGGTCCTACGAGCAGTACTTC. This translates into CASGGSYEQYF.